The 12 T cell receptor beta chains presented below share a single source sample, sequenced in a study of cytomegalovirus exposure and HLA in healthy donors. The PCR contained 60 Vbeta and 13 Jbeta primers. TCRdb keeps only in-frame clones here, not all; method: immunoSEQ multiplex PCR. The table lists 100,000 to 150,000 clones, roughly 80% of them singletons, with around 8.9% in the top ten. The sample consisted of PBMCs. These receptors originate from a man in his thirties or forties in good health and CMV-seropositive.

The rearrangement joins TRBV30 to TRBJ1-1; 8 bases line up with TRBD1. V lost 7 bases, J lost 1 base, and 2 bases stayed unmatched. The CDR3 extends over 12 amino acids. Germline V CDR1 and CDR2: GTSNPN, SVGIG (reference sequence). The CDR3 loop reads CALDRANTEAFF. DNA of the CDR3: TGTGCCTTGGACAGGGCGAACACTGAAGCTTTCTTT.

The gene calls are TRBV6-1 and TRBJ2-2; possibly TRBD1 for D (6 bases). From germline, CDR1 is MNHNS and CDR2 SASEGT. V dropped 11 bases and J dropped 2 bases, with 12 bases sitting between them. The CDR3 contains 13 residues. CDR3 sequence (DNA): TGTGCCGCTCAAGGGGGTAACACCGGGGAGCTGTTTTTT. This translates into CAAQGGNTGELFF.

CDR3 loop: CSVGQTGNTIYF. CDR3 sequence (DNA): TGCAGCGTTGGCCAGACTGGAAACACCATATATTTT. V and J are TRBV29-1 and TRBJ1-3; D gene unclear. V dropped 4 bases and J dropped 2 bases, with 6 bases sitting between them. Per the germline V gene, CDR1 is SQVTM and CDR2 is ANQGSEA. The CDR3 extends over 12 amino acids.

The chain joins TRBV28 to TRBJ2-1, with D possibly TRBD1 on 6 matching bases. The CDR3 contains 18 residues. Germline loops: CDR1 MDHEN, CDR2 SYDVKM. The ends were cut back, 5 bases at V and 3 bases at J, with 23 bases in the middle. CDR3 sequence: CASSRIFGGTELYNEQFF. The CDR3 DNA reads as TGTGCCAGCAGTCGGATCTTTGGGGGCACTGAACTCTACAATGAGCAGTTCTTC.

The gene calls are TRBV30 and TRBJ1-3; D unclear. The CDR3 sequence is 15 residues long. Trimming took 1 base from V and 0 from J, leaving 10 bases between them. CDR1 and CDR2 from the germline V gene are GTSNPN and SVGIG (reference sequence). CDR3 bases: TGTGCCTGGAGTGACCCGGGTCTCTCTGGAAACACCATATATTTT. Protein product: CAWSDPGLSGNTIYF.

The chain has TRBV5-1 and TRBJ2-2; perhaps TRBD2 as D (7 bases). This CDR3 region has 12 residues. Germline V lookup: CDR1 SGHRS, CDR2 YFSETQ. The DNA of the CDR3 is TGCGCGATACGGGGGGCCGGCGGGGAGCTGTTTTTT. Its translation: CAIRGAGGELFF.

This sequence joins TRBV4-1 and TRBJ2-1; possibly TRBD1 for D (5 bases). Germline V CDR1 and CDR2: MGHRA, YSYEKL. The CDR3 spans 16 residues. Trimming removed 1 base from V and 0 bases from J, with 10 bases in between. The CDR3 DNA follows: TGCGCCAGCAGCCAAGTGGACATAATCTCCTACAATGAGCAGTTCTTC. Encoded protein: CASSQVDIISYNEQFF.

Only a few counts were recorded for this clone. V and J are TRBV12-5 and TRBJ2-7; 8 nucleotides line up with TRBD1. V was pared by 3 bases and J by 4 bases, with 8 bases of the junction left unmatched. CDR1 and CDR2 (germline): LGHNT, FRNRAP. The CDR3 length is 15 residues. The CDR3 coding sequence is TGTGCTAGTGGTTTCTTGCCAGGGGGCGAATACGAGCAGTACTTC. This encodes CASGFLPGGEYEQYF.

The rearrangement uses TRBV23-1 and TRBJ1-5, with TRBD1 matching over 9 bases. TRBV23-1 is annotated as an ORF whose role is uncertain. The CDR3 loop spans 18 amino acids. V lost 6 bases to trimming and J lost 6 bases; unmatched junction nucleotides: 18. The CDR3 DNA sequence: TGCGCCAGCAGACCCACTGGGGCACAGGGGGCAAGTAGTCAGCCCCAGCATTTT. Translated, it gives CASRPTGAQGASSQPQHF.

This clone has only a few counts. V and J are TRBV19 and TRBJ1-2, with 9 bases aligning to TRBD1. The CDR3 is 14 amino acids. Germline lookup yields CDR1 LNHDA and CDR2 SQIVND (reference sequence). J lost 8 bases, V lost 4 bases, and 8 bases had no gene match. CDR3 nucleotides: TGTGCCAGTAGTAAGATACAGGGGGCGAGGGGCTACACCTTC. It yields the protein CASSKIQGARGYTF.

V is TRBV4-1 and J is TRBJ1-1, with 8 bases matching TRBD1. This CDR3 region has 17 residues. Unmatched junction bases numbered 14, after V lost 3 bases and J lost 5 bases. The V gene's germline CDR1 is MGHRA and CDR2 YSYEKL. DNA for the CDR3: TGCGCCAGCAGCCACTTACCCGGACAGGGAGGGATGACTGAAGCTTTCTTT. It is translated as CASSHLPGQGGMTEAFF.

CDR3 in DNA: TGTGCCAGCAGCCAAGTTTATCCTTCCGGGACAGCGAAGCAGTACTTC. It specifies CASSQVYPSGTAKQYF. The chain has TRBV14 and TRBJ2-7, with 7 bases identical to TRBD1. Trimming at V came to 1 base and at J to 8 bases, leaving 14 bases not matched to a gene. CDR1 is SGHDN and CDR2 is FVKESK in the germline V gene. The CDR3 contains 16 residues.